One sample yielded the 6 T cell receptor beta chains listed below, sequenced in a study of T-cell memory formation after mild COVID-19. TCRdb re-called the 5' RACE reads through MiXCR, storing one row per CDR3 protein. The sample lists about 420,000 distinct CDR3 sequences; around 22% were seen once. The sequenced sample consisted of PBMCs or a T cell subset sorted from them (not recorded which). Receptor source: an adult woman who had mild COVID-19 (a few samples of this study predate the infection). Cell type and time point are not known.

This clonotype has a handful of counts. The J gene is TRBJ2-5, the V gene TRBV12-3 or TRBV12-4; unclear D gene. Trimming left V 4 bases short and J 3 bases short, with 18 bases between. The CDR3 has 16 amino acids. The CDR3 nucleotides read TGTGCCAGCAGTTCCTTCCTGGGTAGCTCCGAAGAGACCCAGTACTTC. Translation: CASSSFLGSSEETQYF.

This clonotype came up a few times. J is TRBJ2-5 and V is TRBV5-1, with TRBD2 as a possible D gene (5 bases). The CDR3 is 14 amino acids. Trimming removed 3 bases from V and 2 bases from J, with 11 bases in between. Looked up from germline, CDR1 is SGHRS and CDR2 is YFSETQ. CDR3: CASSWSGKQETQYF. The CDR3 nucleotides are TGCGCCAGCAGCTGGTCCGGGAAACAAGAGACCCAGTACTTC. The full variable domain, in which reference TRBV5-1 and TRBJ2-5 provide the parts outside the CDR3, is KAGVTQTPRYLIKTRGQQVTLSCSPISGHRSVSWYQQTPGQGLQFLFEYFSETQRNKGNFPGRFSGRQFSNSRSEMNVSTLELGDSALYLCASSWSGKQETQYFGPGTRLLVL.

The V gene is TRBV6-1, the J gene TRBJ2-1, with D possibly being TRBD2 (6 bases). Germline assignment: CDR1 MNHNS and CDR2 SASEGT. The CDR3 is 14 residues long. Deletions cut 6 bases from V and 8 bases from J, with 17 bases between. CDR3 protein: CASSRERYSDEQFF. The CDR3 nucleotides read TGTGCCAGCAGCCGGGAGAGGTATAGCGATGAGCAGTTCTTC.

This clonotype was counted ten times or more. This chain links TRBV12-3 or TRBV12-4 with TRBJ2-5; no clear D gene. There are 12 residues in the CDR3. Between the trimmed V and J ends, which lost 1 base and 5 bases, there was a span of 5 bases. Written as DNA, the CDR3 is TGTGCCAGCAGTTTAGGGACGGAGACCCAGTACTTC. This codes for CASSLGTETQYF.

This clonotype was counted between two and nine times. The CDR3 region has the DNA TGTGCCAGCAGCCTCCATGCAACAGGGGGAGGCACTGAAGCTTTCTTT. Translating gives CASSLHATGGGTEAFF. The rearrangement links TRBV3-1 to TRBJ1-1; 8 bases line up with TRBD1. V lost 4 bases to trimming and J lost 4 bases; unmatched junction nucleotides: 11. This CDR3 has 16 amino acids. Germline V gene sequence: CDR1 LGHDT, CDR2 YNNKEL (reference sequence).

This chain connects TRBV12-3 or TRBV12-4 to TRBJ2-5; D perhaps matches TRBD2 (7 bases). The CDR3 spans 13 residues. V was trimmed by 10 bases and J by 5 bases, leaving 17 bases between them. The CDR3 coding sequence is TGTGCCACCCAGGGAGGGGGAGGCGAGACCCAGTACTTC. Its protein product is CATQGGGGETQYF.